This T cell receptor (beta chain) was sequenced in a study of cytomegalovirus exposure and HLA in healthy donors. Findings and limits, study-wide: Researchers reported from a later analysis that most CMV-associated TCR beta chains appeared HLA-restricted. The study designated 150 or so TCR beta chains cytomegalovirus-associated. With later analysis, a missense DCLRE1C variant became linked to TCR beta V- and J-gene trimming.

Details on this clone: Its cognate antigen is unknown.

A multiplex PCR was run with 60 Vbeta primers and 13 Jbeta primers. The repertoire was sequenced with immunoSEQ multiplex PCR; TCRdb's copy has only in-frame clones and lacks some. This table has approximately 120,000 clones, approximately 82% appearing once. This clonotype originated in a man aged 18 to 29 in good health and CMV-seropositive. Sequenced: PBMCs.

The CDR3, as DNA: TGTGCCAGCAGCTTGATGGGGAAGGGGTACGAGCAGTACTTC. Its protein is CASSLMGKGYEQYF. This chain links TRBV5-4 with TRBJ2-7; a possible D gene is TRBD1 (5 bases). The CDR3 is 14 amino acids. V was cut by 1 base and J by 4 bases, with 12 bases left in between. The germline gives CDR1 SGHNT, CDR2 YYREEE (reference sequence). Based on the CDR3 plus reference TRBV5-4 and TRBJ2-7, the full variable domain is ETGVTQSPTHLIKTRGQQVTLRCSSQSGHNTVSWYQQALGQGPQFIFQYYREEENGRGNFPPRFSGLQFPNYSSELNVNALELDDSALYLCASSLMGKGYEQYFGPGTRLTVT.